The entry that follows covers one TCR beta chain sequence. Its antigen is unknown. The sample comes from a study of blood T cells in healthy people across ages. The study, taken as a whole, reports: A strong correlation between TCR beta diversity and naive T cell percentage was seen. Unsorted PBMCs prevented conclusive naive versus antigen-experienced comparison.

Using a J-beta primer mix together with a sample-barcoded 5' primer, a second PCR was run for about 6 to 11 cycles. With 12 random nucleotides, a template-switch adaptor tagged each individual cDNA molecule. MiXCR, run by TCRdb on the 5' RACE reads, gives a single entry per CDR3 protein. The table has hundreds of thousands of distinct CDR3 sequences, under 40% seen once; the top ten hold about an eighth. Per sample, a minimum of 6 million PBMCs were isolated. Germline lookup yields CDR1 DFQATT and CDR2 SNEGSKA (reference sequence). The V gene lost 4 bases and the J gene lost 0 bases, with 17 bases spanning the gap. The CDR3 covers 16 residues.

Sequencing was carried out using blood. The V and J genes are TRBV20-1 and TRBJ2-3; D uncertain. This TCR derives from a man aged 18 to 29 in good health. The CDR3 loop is CSATPTAAASTDTQYF. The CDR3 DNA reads TGCAGTGCTACTCCCACGGCAGCCGCTAGCACAGATACGCAGTATTTT.